Shown below are 24 T cell receptor beta chains from a single sample sequenced in a study of T cells after yellow fever vaccination (dated by TCRdb to about 2019). The treatment or condition label on this specimen signifies: live attenuated yellow fever vaccine strain. Library construction relied on 5' RACE. TCRdb shows the sequencer as Illumina HiSeq 2500. TCRdb reprocessed the public reads (quality trimming at Q25 with fastp, clone calling with MiXCR) and kept in-frame beta chains. Each entry merges the rows of one CDR3 protein and shows their most common DNA and genes. Here the sample has around 600,000 distinct CDR3 sequences; 12% occur a single time. The ten most abundant clones make up 15% of the sample. The material sequenced was PBMCs, taken on the day of the yellow fever booster vaccination. These receptors originate from a man aged 30 to 39 who received the YFV17D yellow fever vaccine.

The V and J genes are TRBV5-1 and TRBJ2-2; D gene ambiguous. This CDR3 spans 14 amino acids. Trimming pared 4 bases from V and 5 bases from J, leaving 12 bases between. Germline V gives CDR1 SGHRS, CDR2 YFSETQ. CDR3 nucleotides: TGCGCCAGCAGCCCCGGCTTTCGGACCGGGGAGCTGTTTTTT. Translation gives CASSPGFRTGELFF. The complete variable domain, with remaining parts taken from reference TRBV5-1 and TRBJ2-2, reads KAGVTQTPRYLIKTRGQQVTLSCSPISGHRSVSWYQQTPGQGLQFLFEYFSETQRNKGNFPGRFSGRQFSNSRSEMNVSTLELGDSALYLCASSPGFRTGELFFGEGSRLTVL.

In this sample, this clonotype turned up a few times. Written as DNA, the CDR3 is TGTGCCAGCAGCCACGATACTAGCCGCGCAGGAATTCAGTACTTC. As protein: CASSHDTSRAGIQYF. J is TRBJ2-4 and V is TRBV14; possibly TRBD2 for D (6 bases). This CDR3 region has 15 residues. Trimming shortened V by 3 bases and J by 10 bases, and 19 bases separated the two germline ends. Germline CDR1 SGHDN, CDR2 FVKESK.

The table lists this clonotype with a few counts. The chain employs TRBV7-8 and TRBJ2-1; D tentatively reads TRBD1 or TRBD2 (6 bases each). Per the germline V gene, CDR1 is SGHVS and CDR2 is FQNEAQ. V lost 1 base, J lost 7 bases, and 20 bases lay in between. The CDR3 spans 17 residues. The CDR3 loop is CASSLVLGGGGGNEQFF. The CDR3 coding sequence is TGTGCCAGCAGCTTAGTGCTTGGAGGGGGAGGAGGGAATGAGCAGTTCTTC.

The V call is TRBV3-1, the J call TRBJ2-7; 8 positions agree with TRBD1. The CDR3 length is 14 residues. Germline V gene sequence: CDR1 LGHDT, CDR2 YNNKEL (reference sequence). V gave up 3 bases and J gave up 5 bases; unmatched junction bases: 6. The CDR3 sequence: CASSHSDRANEQYF. The CDR3 DNA is TGTGCCAGCAGCCACTCGGACAGGGCCAACGAGCAGTACTTC.

This chain connects TRBV28 to TRBJ1-1; 7 bases line up with TRBD1. J was trimmed by 11 bases and V by 7 bases; bases with no gene match: 13. The germline V gene has CDR1 MDHEN and CDR2 SYDVKM. CDR3 length equals 13 residues. DNA for the CDR3: TGTGCCAGCACCCTCCCAGGGGTCAGGGGGGCTTTCTTT. It translates to CASTLPGVRGAFF.

The J gene is TRBJ2-4, the V gene TRBV7-9; D possibly corresponds to TRBD2 (6 bases). This CDR3 has 14 amino acids. From germline, CDR1 is SEHNR and CDR2 FQNEAQ (reference sequence). V was trimmed by 3 bases and J by 2 bases, leaving 8 bases between them. This CDR3 is CASSLAGTKNIQYF. The CDR3 region has the DNA TGTGCCAGCAGCTTGGCGGGAACCAAAAACATTCAGTACTTC. Filled out from reference TRBV7-9 and TRBJ2-4, the complete variable domain reads DTGVSQNPRHKITKRGQNVTFRCDPISEHNRLYWYRQTLGQGPEFLTYFQNEAQLEKSRLLSDRFSAERPKGSFSTLEIQRTEQGDSAMYLCASSLAGTKNIQYFGAGTRLSVL.

This clonotype was found a few times. This chain connects TRBV4-3 to TRBJ2-7, with no clear D. The germline CDR1 and CDR2 sequences are LGHNA and YSLEER. V lost 0 bases and J 6 bases, leaving 18 bases between the germline ends. The length of the CDR3 is 16 residues. CDR3 region: CASSQEESSVSAEQYF. As DNA, the CDR3 is TGCGCCAGCAGCCAAGAAGAATCCTCCGTGAGTGCCGAGCAGTACTTC.

The chain is built from TRBV7-2 and TRBJ2-7, with TRBD2 matching 8 bases. The CDR3 is made up of 15 amino acids. Germline assignment: CDR1 SGHTA and CDR2 FQGNSA. J lost 6 bases, V lost 5 bases, and 12 bases had no gene match. CDR3 DNA: TGTGCCAGCAGCCGCTCGGGAACGGGAGGGTCCGAGCAGTACTTC. Its translation: CASSRSGTGGSEQYF.

J is TRBJ1-1 and V is TRBV2, with D possibly TRBD1 on 5 matching bases. Germline V gene sequence: CDR1 SNHLY, CDR2 FYNNEI. V lost 7 bases and J lost 4, with 13 bases in between. The CDR3 extends over 13 amino acids. The CDR3 loop is CASIPSGGTEAFF. CDR3 in DNA: TGTGCCAGCATTCCCTCGGGGGGCACTGAAGCTTTCTTT.

At least ten counts were recorded for this clonotype. In DNA form, the CDR3 reads TGTGCCAGCAGCTTCCAACTAGCGGGAGCGGCAGATACGCAGTATTTT. It is translated as CASSFQLAGAADTQYF. V is TRBV7-2 and J is TRBJ2-3, with TRBD2 matching 11 bases. CDR3 size: 16 residues. Germline CDR1 SGHTA, CDR2 FQGNSA. V lost 3 bases and J lost 4; bases outside the gene matches: 6. Variable domain in full (rest from reference TRBV7-2 and TRBJ2-3): GAGVSQSPSNKVTEKGKDVELRCDPISGHTALYWYRQSLGQGLEFLIYFQGNSAPDKSGLPSDRFSAERTGGSVSTLTIQRTQQEDSAVYLCASSFQLAGAADTQYFGPGTRLTVL.

The rearrangement uses TRBV20-1 and TRBJ2-2; perhaps TRBD1 as D (6 bases). The ends were cut back, 8 bases at V and 4 bases at J, with 11 bases in the middle. Germline V gene lookup returns CDR1 DFQATT and CDR2 SNEGSKA (reference sequence). CDR3 length equals 12 residues. CDR3: CSFTGSTGELFF. In nucleotides, the CDR3 is TGCAGTTTTACAGGGTCCACCGGGGAGCTGTTTTTT.

The chain has TRBV20-1 and TRBJ2-3; 11 bases match TRBD2. The CDR3 length is 13 residues. The J segment lost 8 bases and the V segment lost 4 bases, leaving 5 bases of the junction unmatched. CDR1 and CDR2 from the germline V gene are DFQATT and SNEGSKA (reference sequence). CDR3 region: CSANSGRASTQYF. The CDR3 DNA follows: TGCAGTGCTAATAGCGGGAGGGCCAGTACGCAGTATTTT.

The J gene is TRBJ2-5, the V gene TRBV7-9, with a possible D match to TRBD2 (6 bases). V was trimmed by 5 bases and J by 4 bases, leaving 17 bases between them. The length of the CDR3 is 15 residues. Germline CDR1 reads SEHNR; CDR2 reads FQNEAQ (reference sequence). The DNA of the CDR3 is TGTGCCAGCAGCACCATCCGGGAGTCGGGAGAGACCCAGTACTTC. The encoded protein is CASSTIRESGETQYF.

The chain is built from TRBV2 and TRBJ1-1; no firm D call. The length of the CDR3 is 12 residues. Trimming removed 7 bases from V and 2 bases from J, with 8 bases in between. The germline V gene has CDR1 SNHLY and CDR2 FYNNEI. As DNA, the CDR3 is TGTGCCAGCAACCGGCCAAACACTGAAGCTTTCTTT. It encodes CASNRPNTEAFF.

This clonotype has more than one count but fewer than ten. The chain recombines TRBV24-1 with TRBJ2-1, with a tentative D call TRBD2 (6 bases). The CDR3 runs 12 residues. The V gene lost 11 bases and the J gene lost 8 bases, with 15 bases spanning the gap. Germline values: CDR1 KGHDR, CDR2 SFDVKD. This CDR3 reads CAIGTFIDEQFF. The CDR3, as DNA: TGTGCCATTGGGACTTTTATCGATGAGCAGTTCTTC.

This clonotype was observed a few times. The V gene is TRBV18, the J gene TRBJ2-1, with 10 bases fitting TRBD1. Trimming at V came to 0 bases and at J to 5 bases, leaving 4 bases not matched to a gene. From germline, CDR1 is KGHSH and CDR2 LQKENI. The length of the CDR3 is 16 residues. CDR3 sequence (DNA): TGTGCCAGCTCACCACCCGTAGGACAGGGGGACAATGAGCAGTTCTTC. Translating gives CASSPPVGQGDNEQFF.

This clonotype has only a few counts. The genes are TRBV4-3 and TRBJ2-7; D is unclear. CDR3 size: 15 residues. The germline V gene has CDR1 LGHNA and CDR2 YSLEER. The V end was cut by 3 bases, the J end by 2 bases, with 14 bases between. This CDR3 is CASSQDRGRTYEQYF. The CDR3 DNA reads TGCGCCAGCAGCCAGGATCGCGGACGTACCTACGAGCAGTACTTC.

In regard to this clonotype: One junction end does not reproduce the germline sequence, and a read error may be involved. The J gene is TRBJ2-1, the V gene TRBV29-1; weak D call: TRBD1 (5 bases). Germline V gives CDR1 SQVTM, CDR2 ANQGSEA. The CDR3 totals 13 residues. The CDR3 region is CSVRGPNQSSVTF. CDR3 sequence (DNA): TGCAGCGTTAGGGGTCCCAATCAATCCTCGGTCACCTTC.

CDR3 nucleotides: TGTGCCAGCAGCCAAGATCCCGGGACAGGTGCCGGGGACGAGCAGTACTTC. Its protein is CASSQDPGTGAGDEQYF. The chain is built from TRBV4-2 and TRBJ2-7; 8 nucleotides match TRBD1. This CDR3 has 17 amino acids. Trimming removed 0 bases from V and 5 bases from J; junction bases left unmatched: 12. Germline V gives CDR1 LGHNA, CDR2 YNFKEQ.

This clonotype was observed a few times. The chain recombines TRBV9 with TRBJ2-5, with D perhaps TRBD2 (5 bases). This CDR3 spans 15 amino acids. V dropped 4 bases and J dropped 2 bases, with 15 bases sitting between them. Germline V CDR1 and CDR2: SGDLS, YYNGEE. As DNA, the CDR3 is TGTGCCAGCAGCCCAAACGGGGAACCACAAGAGACCCAGTACTTC. Its protein is CASSPNGEPQETQYF.

The genes are TRBV19 and TRBJ1-1; weak D call: TRBD1 (5 bases). Germline-derived CDR1 and CDR2 are LNHDA and SQIVND (reference sequence). This CDR3 comprises 13 residues. V was trimmed by 5 bases and J by 5 bases, leaving 12 bases between them. In DNA form, the CDR3 reads TGTGCCAGTAGTCAGGGCCCGGCGACTGAAGCTTTCTTT. Encoded protein: CASSQGPATEAFF.

This clonotype has only a few counts. The chain couples TRBV7-8 to TRBJ2-7; 7 nucleotides line up with TRBD2. Germline values: CDR1 SGHVS, CDR2 FQNEAQ. V trimming: 7 bases; J trimming: 0 bases; junction bases outside the gene matches: 9. This CDR3 has 15 residues. This CDR3 is CASNSRGRFSYEQYF. CDR3 DNA: TGTGCCAGCAACTCCCGCGGGAGATTCTCCTACGAGCAGTACTTC.

The rearrangement links TRBV7-6 to TRBJ2-7; 12 bases line up with TRBD1. CDR1 and CDR2 (germline): SGHVS, FNYEAQ. J gave up 7 bases and V 2 bases, and 12 bases lay outside the gene matches. CDR3 length equals 17 residues. The DNA of the CDR3 is TGTGCCAGCAGCTTAAGTTATCCGGGACAGGGGGCGGGGGAGCAGTACTTC. It is translated as CASSLSYPGQGAGEQYF.

This clonotype appeared a few times. The gene calls are TRBV5-1 and TRBJ2-7; possibly TRBD1 for D (6 bases). Per the germline V gene, CDR1 is SGHRS and CDR2 is YFSETQ. Trimming stripped 0 bases from V and 1 base from J, with 11 bases between. The CDR3 contains 15 residues. The CDR3 DNA sequence: TGCGCCAGCAGCTTGGACAGGGACGCATCCTACGAGCAGTACTTC. It is translated as CASSLDRDASYEQYF.